This T cell receptor beta chain was found in a study of T cell responses to AZD1222 COVID-19 vaccine. Study at large: Timing groups of about 4 and about 12 weeks for second doses were pooled. Points from the study as a whole: A mostly white British donor set with more females was recruited, and clonal diversity was possibly underestimated. Researchers took repertoire samples only after the peak T cell response had come. As reported, nearly half of all spike-specific TCRs target variant regions that are unmutated.

Notes on this clone: Antigen unknown.

This table comes from immunoSEQ multiplex PCR, and its TCRdb copy is limited to in-frame clones, with some not included. The sample includes approximately 160,000 clones, less than 95% of them seen just once. The CDR3 length is 12 residues. Germline-derived CDR1 and CDR2 are SNHLY and FYNNEI. V lost 3 bases and J lost 5, with 7 bases in between. Sample: peripheral blood, taken on day 0 of AZD1222 vaccination. The sequence derives from an adult in good health. The chain joins TRBV2 to TRBJ2-5; D remains ambiguous. CDR3 loop: CASSDGRETQYF. The DNA of the CDR3 is TGTGCCAGCAGTGACGGCAGGGAGACCCAGTACTTC. The full variable domain, rest sourced from reference TRBV2 and TRBJ2-5, is EPEVTQTPSHQVTQMGQEVILRCVPISNHLYFYWYRQILGQKVEFLVSFYNNEISEKSEIFDDQFSVERPDGSNFTLKIRSTKLEDSAMYFCASSDGRETQYFGPGTRLLVL.